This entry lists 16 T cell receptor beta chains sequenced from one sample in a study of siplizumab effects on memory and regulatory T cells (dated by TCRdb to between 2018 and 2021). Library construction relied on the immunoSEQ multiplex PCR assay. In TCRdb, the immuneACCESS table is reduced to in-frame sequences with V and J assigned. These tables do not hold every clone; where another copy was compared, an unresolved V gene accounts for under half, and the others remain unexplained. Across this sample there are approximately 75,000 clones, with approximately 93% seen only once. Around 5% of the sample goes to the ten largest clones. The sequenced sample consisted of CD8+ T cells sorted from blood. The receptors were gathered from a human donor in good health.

The CDR3 spells CASSFGGPAYEQYF. CDR3 coding DNA: TGTGCCAGCAGTTTTGGGGGACCTGCCTACGAGCAGTACTTC. The chain is built from TRBV27 and TRBJ2-7; D might be TRBD1 or TRBD2, each matching 5 bases. The CDR3 is made up of 14 amino acids. Per the germline V gene, CDR1 is MNHEY and CDR2 is SMNVEV (reference sequence). The ends were cut back, 3 bases at V and 2 bases at J, with 11 bases in the middle.

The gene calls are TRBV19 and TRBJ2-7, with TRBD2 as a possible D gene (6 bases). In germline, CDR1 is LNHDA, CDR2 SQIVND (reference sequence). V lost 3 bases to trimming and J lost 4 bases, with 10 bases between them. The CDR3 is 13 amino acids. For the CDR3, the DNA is TGTGCCAGTAGTATCGCCGGGGGTTACGAGCAGTACTTC. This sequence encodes CASSIAGGYEQYF.

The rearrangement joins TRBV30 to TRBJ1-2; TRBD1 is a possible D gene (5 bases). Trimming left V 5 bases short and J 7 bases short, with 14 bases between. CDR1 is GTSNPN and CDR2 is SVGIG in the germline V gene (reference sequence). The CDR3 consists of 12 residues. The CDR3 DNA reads TGTGCCTGGGCCGAGCAGGGTCCTGGCTACACCTTC. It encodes CAWAEQGPGYTF.

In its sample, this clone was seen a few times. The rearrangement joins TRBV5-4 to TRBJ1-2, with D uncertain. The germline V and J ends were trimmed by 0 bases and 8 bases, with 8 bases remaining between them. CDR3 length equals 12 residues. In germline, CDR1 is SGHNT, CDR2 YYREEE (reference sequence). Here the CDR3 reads CASSLVEGGYTF. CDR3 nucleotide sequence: TGTGCCAGCAGCTTGGTTGAGGGCGGCTACACCTTC.

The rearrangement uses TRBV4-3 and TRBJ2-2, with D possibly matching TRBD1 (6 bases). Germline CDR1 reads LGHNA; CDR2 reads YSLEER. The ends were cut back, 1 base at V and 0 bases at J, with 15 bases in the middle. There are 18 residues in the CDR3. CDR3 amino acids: CASSQAPAGATNTGELFF. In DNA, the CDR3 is TGCGCCAGCAGCCAAGCGCCAGCAGGGGCTACGAACACCGGGGAGCTGTTTTTT.

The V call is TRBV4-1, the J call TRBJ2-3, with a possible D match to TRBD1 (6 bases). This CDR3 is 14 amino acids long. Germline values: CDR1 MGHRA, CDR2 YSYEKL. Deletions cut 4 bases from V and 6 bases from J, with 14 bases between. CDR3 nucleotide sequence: TGCGCCAGCAGCCCCGTCACAGGGTTCGATACGCAGTATTTT. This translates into CASSPVTGFDTQYF.

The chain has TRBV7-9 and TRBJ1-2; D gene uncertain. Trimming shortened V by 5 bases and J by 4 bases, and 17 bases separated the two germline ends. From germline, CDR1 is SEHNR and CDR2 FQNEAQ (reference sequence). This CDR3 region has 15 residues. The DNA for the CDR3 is TGTGCCAGCAGCCGCGGTCCTCAGGCCCTCTATGGCTACACCTTC. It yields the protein CASSRGPQALYGYTF.

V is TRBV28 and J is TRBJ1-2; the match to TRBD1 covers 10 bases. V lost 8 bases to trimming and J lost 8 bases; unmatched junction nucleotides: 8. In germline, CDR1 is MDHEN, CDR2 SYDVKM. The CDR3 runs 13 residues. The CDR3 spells CASWRGTGEGYTF. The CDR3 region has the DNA TGTGCCAGCTGGAGGGGGACAGGGGAAGGCTACACCTTC.

The CDR3 DNA is TGCGCCAGCAGCCAAGATGGGGGGGCGAACACTGAAGCTTTCTTT. As protein: CASSQDGGANTEAFF. The V gene is TRBV4-3, the J gene TRBJ1-1, with D possibly TRBD1 on 6 matching bases. Trimming took 0 bases from V and 1 from J, leaving 9 bases between them. The germline gives CDR1 LGHNA, CDR2 YSLEER. This CDR3 contains 15 residues.

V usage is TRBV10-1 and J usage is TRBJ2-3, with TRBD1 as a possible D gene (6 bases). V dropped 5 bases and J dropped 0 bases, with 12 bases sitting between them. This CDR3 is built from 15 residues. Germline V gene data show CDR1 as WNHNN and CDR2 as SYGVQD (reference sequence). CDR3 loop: CASSRTAYSTDTQYF. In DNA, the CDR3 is TGCGCCAGCAGTCGGACAGCCTATAGCACAGATACGCAGTATTTT.

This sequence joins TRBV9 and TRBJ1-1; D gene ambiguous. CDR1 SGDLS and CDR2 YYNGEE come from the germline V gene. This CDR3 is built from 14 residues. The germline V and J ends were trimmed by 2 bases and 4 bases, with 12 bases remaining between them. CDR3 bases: TGTGCCAGCAGCGTTTACGGGGAGAGCACTGAAGCTTTCTTT. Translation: CASSVYGESTEAFF.

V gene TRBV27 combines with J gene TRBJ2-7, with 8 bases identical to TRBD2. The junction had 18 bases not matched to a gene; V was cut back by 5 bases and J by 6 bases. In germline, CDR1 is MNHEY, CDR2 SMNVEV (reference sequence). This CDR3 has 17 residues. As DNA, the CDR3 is TGTGCCAGCAGTCCGGCCGGAGGTCGGGGGGGCTACTTCGAGCAGTACTTC. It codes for CASSPAGGRGGYFEQYF.

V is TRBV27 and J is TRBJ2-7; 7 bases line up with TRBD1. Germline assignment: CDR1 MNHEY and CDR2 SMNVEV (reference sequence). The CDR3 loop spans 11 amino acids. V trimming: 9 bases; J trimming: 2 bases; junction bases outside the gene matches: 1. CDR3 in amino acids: CASGTAYEQYF. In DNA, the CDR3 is TGTGCCAGTGGGACAGCCTACGAGCAGTACTTC.

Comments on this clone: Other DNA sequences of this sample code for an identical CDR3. The CDR3 spells CASSPSTDTQYF. Here the CDR3 DNA reads TGTGCCAGCAGCCCCAGCACAGATACGCAGTATTTT. V and J are TRBV9 and TRBJ2-3; no reliable D call. V was cut by 4 bases and J by 0 bases, with 3 bases left in between. This CDR3 is built from 12 residues. Germline CDR1 SGDLS, CDR2 YYNGEE.

The CDR3 DNA sequence: TGTGCCAGCAGCACCTACTCGGCCGGGGAGCTGTTTTTT. It specifies CASSTYSAGELFF. The chain combines TRBV7-9 with TRBJ2-2, with D unclear. Trimming shortened V by 5 bases and J by 6 bases, and 10 bases separated the two germline ends. CDR1 SEHNR and CDR2 FQNEAQ come from the germline V gene (reference sequence). The CDR3 is 13 amino acids.

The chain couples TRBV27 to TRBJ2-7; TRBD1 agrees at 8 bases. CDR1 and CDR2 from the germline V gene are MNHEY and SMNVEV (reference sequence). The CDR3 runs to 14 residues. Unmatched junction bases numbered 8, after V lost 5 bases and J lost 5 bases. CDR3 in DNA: TGTGCCAGCAGTACCGGACAGGGTGTCCACGAGCAGTACTTC. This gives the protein CASSTGQGVHEQYF.